Below, 28 T cell receptor beta chains from the same sample are listed, as sequenced in a study of type 1 and type 2 diabetes patients. Genomic DNA was the PCR template. Amplification of the beta chain CDR3 used 30 forward and 13 reverse multiplex primers. Using its own MiXCR run on the multiplex PCR reads, TCRdb lists one record per CDR3 protein. The sample includes 280,000 or so distinct CDR3 sequences, 40% to 50% seen only once; the top ten take roughly an eighth. The source material was peripheral blood mononuclear cells (PBMCs). The source of these receptors is a man between 18 and 29 years old with type 2 diabetes.

CDR3 in DNA: TGTGCCAGCAGCTTTCAAGTCATGGGACTCGCCAGCCCAAATGAAAAACTGTTTTTT. Translation: CASSFQVMGLASPNEKLFF. V is TRBV7-2 and J is TRBJ1-4, with D maybe TRBD1 (5 bases). This CDR3 has 19 amino acids. CDR1 SGHTA and CDR2 FQGNSA come from the germline V gene. Trimming stripped 3 bases from V and 5 bases from J, with 25 bases between. The full variable domain, in which reference TRBV7-2 and TRBJ1-4 provide the parts outside the CDR3, is GAGVSQSPSNKVTEKGKDVELRCDPISGHTALYWYRQSLGQGLEFLIYFQGNSAPDKSGLPSDRFSAERTGGSVSTLTIQRTQQEDSAVYLCASSFQVMGLASPNEKLFFGSGTQLSVL.

V is TRBV19 and J is TRBJ1-2, with D uncertain. This CDR3 comprises 14 residues. Deletions cut 4 bases from V and 0 bases from J, with 9 bases between. Germline V CDR1 and CDR2: LNHDA, SQIVND (reference sequence). CDR3 in amino acids: CASSNEWANYGYTF. The CDR3 DNA is TGTGCCAGTAGTAACGAATGGGCTAACTATGGCTACACCTTC. Full variable domain (missing parts from reference TRBV19 and TRBJ1-2): DGGITQSPKYLFRKEGQNVTLSCEQNLNHDAMYWYRQDPGQGLRLIYYSQIVNDFQKGDIAEGYSVSREKKESFPLTVTSAQKNPTAFYLCASSNEWANYGYTFGSGTRLTVV.

This rearrangement joins TRBV6-6 to TRBJ2-7, with 7 bases that match TRBD1. V shed 6 bases, J shed 3 bases, and the junction held 17 bases outside the gene matches. This CDR3 is built from 17 residues. The germline V gene encodes CDR1 MNHNY and CDR2 SVGAGI (reference sequence). CDR3 sequence reads: CASSLASGFQGVYEQYF. The CDR3 DNA is TGTGCCAGCAGCTTAGCGAGTGGGTTTCAGGGGGTCTACGAGCAGTACTTC.

This clonotype was counted only a few times. The V gene is TRBV20-1, the J gene TRBJ2-5; 8 bases fit TRBD1. The CDR3 totals 12 residues. V lost 6 bases, J lost 4 bases, and 4 bases stayed unmatched. Germline CDR1 DFQATT, CDR2 SNEGSKA (reference sequence). The CDR3 DNA follows: TGCAGTGCGAAAGGACAGGGAGAGACCCAGTACTTC. It translates to CSAKGQGETQYF.

Only one count was recorded for this clonotype. This chain joins TRBV20-1 and TRBJ2-3; 10 nucleotides agree with TRBD1. The V segment lost 2 bases and the J segment 4 bases; nucleotides outside the gene matches: 12. The CDR3 spans 17 residues. Germline assignment: CDR1 DFQATT and CDR2 SNEGSKA (reference sequence). CDR3 DNA: TGCAGTGCTAGACAACCTCCGGGACAGGGGAGCGCAGATACGCAGTATTTT. Translating gives CSARQPPGQGSADTQYF.

The chain uses TRBV6-4 and TRBJ1-2; TRBD1 matches at 9 bases. Trimming at V came to 3 bases and at J to 4 bases, leaving 0 bases not matched to a gene. Per the germline V gene, CDR1 is MRHNA and CDR2 is SNTAGT. CDR3 length equals 13 residues. The CDR3 sequence: CASSETGGYGYTF. The CDR3 coding sequence is TGTGCCAGCAGTGAGACAGGGGGCTATGGCTACACCTTC.

The rearrangement joins TRBV4-2 to TRBJ2-3; the D gene is possibly TRBD2 (5 bases). CDR3 size: 14 residues. Trimming took 3 bases from V and 3 from J, leaving 10 bases between them. Per germline, CDR1 LGHNA and CDR2 YNFKEQ. The CDR3 loop is CASSQDSSTDTQYF. CDR3 nucleotide sequence: TGTGCCAGCAGCCAGGACTCTAGTACAGATACGCAGTATTTT.

The gene calls are TRBV13 and TRBJ2-7; a weak D match, TRBD1 (6 bases). Germline CDR1 PRHDT, CDR2 FYEKMQ (reference sequence). V was clipped by 5 bases and J by 5 bases, with 19 bases between them. The CDR3 spans 15 residues. This CDR3 reads CASSPSGQGIHEQYF. The CDR3 DNA is TGTGCCAGCAGCCCTTCGGGGCAGGGGATCCACGAGCAGTACTTC.

This rearrangement joins TRBV5-4 to TRBJ2-7; D gene uncertain. The V end lost 3 bases, the J end lost 2 bases, and 9 bases lay between the germline ends. The CDR3 sequence is 13 residues long. Germline loops: CDR1 SGHNT, CDR2 YYREEE (reference sequence). The CDR3 protein is CASSSQFTYEQYF. The CDR3 DNA reads TGTGCCAGCAGCTCCCAATTTACCTACGAGCAGTACTTC. The whole variable domain, remainder taken from reference TRBV5-4 and TRBJ2-7, is ETGVTQSPTHLIKTRGQQVTLRCSSQSGHNTVSWYQQALGQGPQFIFQYYREEENGRGNFPPRFSGLQFPNYSSELNVNALELDDSALYLCASSSQFTYEQYFGPGTRLTVT.

With respect to this clonotype: A junction end diverges from the germline sequence, so it may reflect a read error. V usage is TRBV6-1 and J usage is TRBJ1-1, with a weak D call TRBD1 (5 bases). Germline V gives CDR1 MNHNS, CDR2 SASEGT. The CDR3 sequence is 15 residues long. CDR3 DNA: TGTGTCAGCAGTGGCCTTTTGGGGGTGAACACTGAAGCTTTCTTT. This translates into CVSSGLLGVNTEAFF.

On this clonotype: Compared with germline, one end of the junction differs, possibly owing to a read error. The chain employs TRBV10-2 and TRBJ2-1; a weak D match, TRBD2 (5 bases). CDR3 length equals 14 residues. CDR1 is WSHSY, CDR2 SAAADI, per germline. CDR3 DNA sequence: TGCGCCAGCTGTAGCGAGAGCTCCCACAATGAGCAGTTCTTC. It codes for CASCSESSHNEQFF.

This clonotype occurred a few times. The gene calls are TRBV9 and TRBJ1-6, with D unresolved. The V and J ends lost 0 bases and 7 bases respectively, with 11 bases between them. This CDR3 contains 15 residues. CDR1 and CDR2 (germline): SGDLS, YYNGEE. The CDR3: CASSVEGQANSPLHF. CDR3 in DNA: TGTGCCAGCAGCGTAGAGGGTCAGGCGAATTCACCCCTCCACTTT.

The rearrangement joins TRBV5-1 to TRBJ2-1; 8 positions agree with TRBD2. The CDR3 consists of 16 residues. V gave up 0 bases and J gave up 10 bases; unmatched junction bases: 12. Germline lookup yields CDR1 SGHRS and CDR2 YFSETQ. The CDR3 DNA reads as TGCGCCAGCAGCTTGGAGGCGGCGGGAGGCTCGGGCGAGCAGTTCTTC. It yields the protein CASSLEAAGGSGEQFF.

This rearrangement joins TRBV7-9 to TRBJ1-1; possibly TRBD1 for D (6 bases). The germline V gene has CDR1 SEHNR and CDR2 FQNEAQ (reference sequence). This CDR3 is 15 amino acids long. V dropped 4 bases and J dropped 1 base, with 13 bases sitting between them. CDR3 amino acids: CASSSPGHSNTEAFF. The CDR3, as DNA: TGTGCCAGCAGCTCCCCGGGACACTCGAACACTGAAGCTTTCTTT.

The chain joins TRBV28 to TRBJ2-7; D not resolved. The V gene lost 3 bases and the J gene lost 2 bases, with 8 bases spanning the gap. Germline assignment: CDR1 MDHEN and CDR2 SYDVKM. CDR3 size: 13 residues. CDR3 sequence: CASSFTFPYEQYF. The CDR3, as DNA: TGTGCCAGCAGTTTTACTTTCCCCTACGAGCAGTACTTC.

The rearrangement uses TRBV7-8 and TRBJ1-2; 7 bases match TRBD1. Germline loops: CDR1 SGHVS, CDR2 FQNEAQ. CDR3 length equals 12 residues. The junction had 12 bases not matched to a gene; V was cut back by 11 bases and J by 9 bases. CDR3 sequence (DNA): TGTGCCTGGAGTCGGGACAGTGGTAGCTACACCTTC. This sequence encodes CAWSRDSGSYTF. The full variable domain, completed using reference TRBV7-8 and TRBJ1-2, is GAGVSQSPRYKVAKRGQDVALRCDPISGHVSLFWYQQALGQGPEFLTYFQNEAQLDKSGLPSDRFFAERPEGSVSTLKIQRTQQEDSAVYLCAWSRDSGSYTFGSGTRLTVV.

The chain joins TRBV2 to TRBJ2-6; D is unclear. V gave up 0 bases and J gave up 0 bases, with 3 bases separating them. The CDR3 is made up of 15 amino acids. Germline CDR1 reads SNHLY; CDR2 reads FYNNEI. The CDR3 DNA sequence: TGTGCCAGCAGTGAAGCCCGCTCTGGGGCCAACGTCCTGACTTTC. Its protein product is CASSEARSGANVLTF.

As concerns this clonotype: A read error may be the cause here, since a much bigger clone is one base away. The rearrangement joins TRBV25-1 to TRBJ1-1, with D possibly TRBD1 on 6 matching bases. Germline-derived CDR1 and CDR2 are MGHDK and SYGVNS. Trimming took off 2 bases at V and 10 bases at J, with 11 bases between the two ends. The CDR3 loop spans 12 amino acids. The CDR3 sequence is CASSEHKGGAFF. The CDR3 DNA reads as TGTGCCAGCAGTGAACATAAAGGGGGAGCTTTCTTT.

This clonotype was counted between two and nine times. This chain joins TRBV7-8 and TRBJ1-2, with 9 bases fitting TRBD1. The CDR3 runs to 14 residues. V was clipped by 5 bases and J by 8 bases; unmatched bases: 9. Germline CDR1 SGHVS, CDR2 FQNEAQ. The CDR3 DNA reads as TGTGCCAGCAGCCCCCCCCACAGGGGGCACGGCTACACCTTC. Translating gives CASSPPHRGHGYTF. Looking up the rest from reference TRBV7-8 and TRBJ1-2 gives the full variable domain: GAGVSQSPRYKVAKRGQDVALRCDPISGHVSLFWYQQALGQGPEFLTYFQNEAQLDKSGLPSDRFFAERPEGSVSTLKIQRTQQEDSAVYLCASSPPHRGHGYTFGSGTRLTVV.

The genes are TRBV10-3 and TRBJ1-1; D unresolved. Germline V gene lookup returns CDR1 ENHRY and CDR2 SYGVKD. V shed 10 bases and J shed 8 bases, with 8 bases lying between them. The CDR3 is 9 residues long. This CDR3 is CANKTEAFF. The CDR3 nucleotides read TGTGCCAATAAAACGGAAGCTTTCTTT.

As concerns this clonotype: One end of the junction varies from germline; a read error may be responsible. V gene TRBV6-1 combines with J gene TRBJ1-1; D unresolved. The CDR3 is 13 amino acids. Germline CDR1 MNHNS, CDR2 SASEGT. The CDR3 is CASSLTRPSEVFF. The CDR3 DNA follows: TGTGCCAGCAGCTTGACCCGGCCAAGTGAAGTTTTCTTT.

This chain links TRBV6-5 with TRBJ1-2; maybe TRBD1 (5 bases). V was shortened by 8 bases and J by 8 bases, with 21 bases between the two germline ends. Germline V gives CDR1 MNHEY, CDR2 SVGAGI. This CDR3 is 14 amino acids long. The CDR3 region has the DNA TGTGCCAGCCGAAAGGGGTTAAGAGCCGGCGGCTACACCTTC. It translates to CASRKGLRAGGYTF.

The rearrangement joins TRBV28 to TRBJ1-1, with no clear D. Deletions cut 2 bases from V and 6 bases from J, with 13 bases between. The germline CDR1 and CDR2 sequences are MDHEN and SYDVKM. This CDR3 has 14 amino acids. CDR3 residues: CASSLVVREAEAFF. The CDR3 DNA is TGTGCCAGCAGTTTAGTGGTGAGGGAAGCTGAAGCTTTCTTT. Combining the CDR3 with reference TRBV28 and TRBJ1-1 gives the whole variable domain DVKVTQSSRYLVKRTGEKVFLECVQDMDHENMFWYRQDPGLGLRLIYFSYDVKMKEKGDIPEGYSVSREKKERFSLILESASTNQTSMYLCASSLVVREAEAFFGQGTRLTVV.

This clonotype has more than one count but fewer than ten. J is TRBJ2-3 and V is TRBV30; 8 bases are a match to TRBD2. The CDR3 runs to 16 residues. Germline CDR1 and CDR2: GTSNPN and SVGIG (reference sequence). J gave up 1 base and V 4 bases, and 10 bases lay outside the gene matches. CDR3 nucleotides: TGTGCCTGGAACTGGAATAGCGGGATGGGCACAGATACGCAGTATTTT. Translation gives CAWNWNSGMGTDTQYF.

As regards this clonotype: A much larger clone sits a single nucleotide away, making a read error possible. This chain joins TRBV25-1 and TRBJ1-4; no clear D. CDR1 and CDR2 from the germline V gene are MGHDK and SYGVNS. The CDR3 loop spans 14 amino acids. CDR3 loop: CASSDGATNKKLFF. In nucleotides, the CDR3 is TGTGCCAGCAGTGACGGAGCAACTAATAAAAAACTGTTTTTT.

The chain has TRBV4-1 and TRBJ2-3, with D perhaps TRBD1 or TRBD2 (5 bases each). Trimming took off 2 bases at V and 0 bases at J, with 12 bases between the two ends. Germline CDR1 MGHRA, CDR2 YSYEKL. The CDR3 covers 16 residues. The CDR3 DNA follows: TGCGCCAGCAGCCAACCGACAGCGGCTAGCACAGATACGCAGTATTTT. It specifies CASSQPTAASTDTQYF.

V is TRBV30 and J is TRBJ2-5; 8 bases agree with TRBD1. With 2 bases clipped from V and 0 bases from J, the junction kept 5 bases outside the gene matches. CDR1 and CDR2 from the germline V gene are GTSNPN and SVGIG (reference sequence). The CDR3 length is 15 residues. CDR3 DNA: TGTGCCTGGAGTATAGAACAGGGGGACCAAGAGACCCAGTACTTC. Translated, it gives CAWSIEQGDQETQYF.

In this sample, this clonotype turned up a few times. The chain recombines TRBV7-3 with TRBJ1-1; the match to TRBD1 covers 8 bases. V dropped 2 bases and J dropped 4; count of bases not matched to a gene: 6. The V gene's germline CDR1 is SGHTA and CDR2 FQGTGA. CDR3 length: 15 residues. The CDR3 sequence is CASSLYGQGATEAFF. CDR3 DNA: TGTGCCAGCAGCTTATACGGGCAGGGGGCCACTGAAGCTTTCTTT.